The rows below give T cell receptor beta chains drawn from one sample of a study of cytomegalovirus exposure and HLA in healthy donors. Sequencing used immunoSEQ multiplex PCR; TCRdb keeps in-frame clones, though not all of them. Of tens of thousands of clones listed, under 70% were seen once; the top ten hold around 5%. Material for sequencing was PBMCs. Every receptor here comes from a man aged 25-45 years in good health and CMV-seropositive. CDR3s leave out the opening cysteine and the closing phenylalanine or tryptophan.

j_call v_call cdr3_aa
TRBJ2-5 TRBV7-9 ASSPTETQY
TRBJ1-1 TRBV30 AWTQTGAYTEAF
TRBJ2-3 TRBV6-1 ASRPGHATDTQY
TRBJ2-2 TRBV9 ASSIQTGVAGDTGELF
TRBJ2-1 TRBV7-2 ASRPTSDSYNEQF
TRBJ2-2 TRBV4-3 ASSPGLAADSNTGELF
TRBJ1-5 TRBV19 ASSIVSVNQPQH
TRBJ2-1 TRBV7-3 ASSSGTNDNEQF
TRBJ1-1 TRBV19 ASSTLPRDRRFNAF
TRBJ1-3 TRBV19 ASSIGGGSGNTIY
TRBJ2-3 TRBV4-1 ASSQAFSGDTQY
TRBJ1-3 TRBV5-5 ASSLDTGGNTIY
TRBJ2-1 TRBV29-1 SVADGTYNEQF
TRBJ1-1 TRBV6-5 ASSYSRSVNTEAF
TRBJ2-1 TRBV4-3 ASSQEGQGHYNEQF
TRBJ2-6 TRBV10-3 AISENGPTSGANVLT
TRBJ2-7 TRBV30 AWSTRVHEQY
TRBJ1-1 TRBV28 ASTESLGVQGEAF
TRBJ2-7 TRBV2 ASSSTGAYEQY
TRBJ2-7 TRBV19 ASSRGRDYEQY
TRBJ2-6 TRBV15 ATSRDSITGGGYASGANVLT
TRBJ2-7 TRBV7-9 ASSWFRQQGGYEQY